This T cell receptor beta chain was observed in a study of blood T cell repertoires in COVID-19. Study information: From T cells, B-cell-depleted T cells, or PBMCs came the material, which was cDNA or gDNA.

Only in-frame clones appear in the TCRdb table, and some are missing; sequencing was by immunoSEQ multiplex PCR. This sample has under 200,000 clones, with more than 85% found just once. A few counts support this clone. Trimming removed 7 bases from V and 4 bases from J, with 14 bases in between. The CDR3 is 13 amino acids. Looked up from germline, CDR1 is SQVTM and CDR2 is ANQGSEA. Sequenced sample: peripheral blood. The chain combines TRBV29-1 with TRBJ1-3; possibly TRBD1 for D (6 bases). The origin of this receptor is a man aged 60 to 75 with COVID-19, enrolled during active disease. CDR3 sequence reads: CSGRGARGNTIYF. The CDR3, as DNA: TGCAGCGGTCGGGGGGCGAGAGGAAACACCATATATTTT.